A selection of T cell receptor beta chains follows, all from one sample in a study of T cell repertoires in cytomegalovirus infection. From the reads, TCRdb called clonotypes with MiXCR, one entry per CDR3 protein. Among 70,000 to 75,000 distinct CDR3 sequences, 4% were seen once, and the ten largest hold around a fifth. Sequencing was done on a sample of PBMCs. The receptor set was obtained from a human donor in good health (CMV status not recorded). Some clones in this sample may be carry-over from other donors' samples. CDR3s include the opening cysteine and the closing phenylalanine or tryptophan.

>15|TRBJ1-6|TRBV7-2
CASSRQGIGVSPLHF
>15|TRBJ2-2|TRBV7-2
CASSFGGAHTGELFF
>14|TRBJ2-1|TRBV14
CASSPGLAGSEQFF
>14|TRBJ1-1|TRBV7-2
CASSAVGLNTEAFF
>18|TRBJ2-3|TRBV28
CASSFGGAREDFTDTQYF
>17|TRBJ2-6|TRBV6-2/TRBV6-3
CASSYVQGGSGANVLTF
>13|TRBJ2-1|TRBV29-1
CSVTSDTYNEQFF
>15|TRBJ1-1|TRBV7-2
CASSIRGLSMTEAFF
>15|TRBJ1-1|TRBV7-2
CASSLAFGVNTEAFF
>13|TRBJ1-1|TRBV19
CASTPGANTEAFF
>13|TRBJ2-7|TRBV11-1
CASSFRQGEQQYF
>14|TRBJ1-5|TRBV20-1
CSARATASNQPQHF
>15|TRBJ1-4|TRBV7-2
CASSAGGVTNEKLFF
>15|TRBJ1-4|TRBV4-2
CASSQDVAGAGKLFF
>15|TRBJ2-2|TRBV19
CASSILAGGTGELFF
>18|TRBJ2-5|TRBV12-3/TRBV12-4
CASSLGRLVGEEGETQYF
>15|TRBJ2-6|TRBV7-8
CASRERLSGANVLTF
>11|TRBJ2-3|TRBV29-1
CSAGPVDTQYF
>14|TRBJ2-5|TRBV2
CASSPADSQETQYF
>13|TRBJ1-2|TRBV5-4
CASRRGETVGYTF
>17|TRBJ2-1|TRBV6-2/TRBV6-3
CASSYPSPGIEWNEQFF
>16|TRBJ1-5|TRBV19
CASSDTGQGSNQPQHF
>14|TRBJ1-6|TRBV7-2
CASRDIGSKSPLHF
>14|TRBJ1-1|TRBV7-2
CASSLDWGVAEAFF
>13|TRBJ2-1|TRBV5-3
CASSLTRDNEQFF
>13|TRBJ1-5|TRBV7-2
CASSLIIDQPQHF
>15|TRBJ2-2|TRBV7-2
CASSLGPASTGELFF
>17|TRBJ2-3|TRBV7-2
CASSLLGGGLAGDTQYF
>16|TRBJ2-1|TRBV4-2
CASSHSGTSGLPSQFF
>14|TRBJ2-3|TRBV12-3/TRBV12-4
CASSQGQGTDTQYF
>17|TRBJ2-2|TRBV7-2
CASSSGSRASNTGELFF
>15|TRBJ2-7|TRBV11-2
CASSRTSGEPYEQYF
>14|TRBJ1-2|TRBV7-8
CASSKGGTDYGYTF
>14|TRBJ1-2|TRBV11-2
CASSPSSVGYGYTF
>16|TRBJ1-5|TRBV7-6
CASSPHSELSNQPQHF
>14|TRBJ2-7|TRBV7-2
CASSSGTGVYEQYF
>15|TRBJ2-7|TRBV7-8
CASSLSVAGVVEQYF
>16|TRBJ2-5|TRBV19
CASSILGTSSGETQYF
>13|TRBJ2-5|TRBV7-3
CASSRSIMETQYF
>18|TRBJ1-3|TRBV19
CASSIDSAGTTSGNTIYF
>15|TRBJ2-1|TRBV7-2
CASSLSQGALNEQFF
>14|TRBJ2-5|TRBV7-2
CASSRTSGSETQYF
>16|TRBJ1-2|TRBV7-8
CASSLAPGGVSYGYTF
>17|TRBJ2-3|TRBV6-2/TRBV6-3
CASSYSPSGRRTDTQYF
>15|TRBJ2-1|TRBV5-1
CASSLVGTAYNEQFF
>15|TRBJ1-2|TRBV28
CASSPWTDINYGYTF
>13|TRBJ1-1|TRBV6-2/TRBV6-3
CASKNRANTEAFF
>13|TRBJ2-1|TRBV4-3
CASSQAGNNEQFF
>20|TRBJ2-2|TRBV12-3/TRBV12-4
CASSLGLAGGPFLETGELFF
>14|TRBJ1-1|TRBV10-3
CAITYGGIGTEAFF
>12|TRBJ1-2|TRBV29-1
CSVEELDYGYTF
>15|TRBJ2-3|TRBV7-2
CASSSQIAPRDTQYF
>13|TRBJ1-4|TRBV7-2
CASSPGPNEKLFF
>15|TRBJ2-3|TRBV11-2
CASSLRGKVEDTQYF
>16|TRBJ1-1|TRBV7-2
CASSSTQGNLNTEAFF
>15|TRBJ1-5|TRBV12-3/TRBV12-4
CASSLGTRGNQPQHF
>15|TRBJ2-1|TRBV11-1
CASSFTGMGGNEQFF
>12|TRBJ1-1|TRBV20-1
CSATQGGTEAFF
>14|TRBJ1-1|TRBV7-2
CASSSPGGNTEAFF